Given below is one T cell receptor beta chain in context. The data belong to a study of shared clonotypes between healthy human individuals. The CDR3 is made up of 12 amino acids. Germline loops: CDR1 MDHEN, CDR2 SYDVKM. Trimming took 11 bases from V and 3 from J, leaving 13 bases between them. The assay was immunoSEQ multiplex PCR, and TCRdb's table has in-frame clones only and misses some. The sample includes hundreds of thousands of clones, about 96% seen only once; the top ten take approximately 0.06%. The source material was naive CD4+ T cells sorted from blood. The sample's subset: CD45RA+ positively selected. The chain links TRBV28 to TRBJ1-2; D call uncertain. The sequence was collected from a woman aged 25-40 years in good health. The CDR3 spells CASMILDYGYTF. DNA for the CDR3: TGTGCCTCGATGATTTTGGACTATGGCTACACCTTC.